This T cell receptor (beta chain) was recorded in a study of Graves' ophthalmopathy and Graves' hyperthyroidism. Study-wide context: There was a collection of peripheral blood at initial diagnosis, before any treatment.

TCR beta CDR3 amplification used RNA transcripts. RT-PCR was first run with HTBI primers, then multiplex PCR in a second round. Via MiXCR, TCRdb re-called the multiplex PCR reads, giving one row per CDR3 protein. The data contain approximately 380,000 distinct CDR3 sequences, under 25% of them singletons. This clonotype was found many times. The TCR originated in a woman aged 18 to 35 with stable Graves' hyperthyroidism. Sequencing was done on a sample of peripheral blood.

The DNA for the CDR3 is TGTGCCAGCAGTTACAGGCAGGGTAACAATCAGCCCCAGCATTTT. As protein: CASSYRQGNNQPQHF. The chain employs TRBV6-5 and TRBJ1-5, with a weak D call TRBD1 (5 bases). V dropped 2 bases and J dropped 3 bases, with 11 bases sitting between them. Germline CDR1 and CDR2: MNHEY and SVGAGI. The CDR3 totals 15 residues.